Each of the 20 T cell receptor beta chains below was sequenced from the same sample in a study of blood T cells in healthy people across ages. The use of a sample-barcoded 5' primer and a J-beta primer mix characterized a second PCR of roughly 7 to 11 cycles. A single record per CDR3 protein comes from TCRdb applying MiXCR to the 5' RACE reads. The table shows roughly 2 million distinct CDR3 sequences, with around half occurring only once. Sequenced material: blood. The receptors originated from a woman aged 40-49 years in good health.

The V call is TRBV27, the J call TRBJ1-5; D remains unclear. This CDR3 comprises 14 residues. In germline, CDR1 is MNHEY, CDR2 SMNVEV (reference sequence). Deletions cut 6 bases from V and 4 bases from J, with 13 bases between. The chain's CDR3 is CASSLTPGNQPQHF. As DNA, the CDR3 is TGTGCCAGCAGCCTGACCCCTGGTAATCAGCCCCAGCATTTT.

The rearrangement uses TRBV7-9 and TRBJ2-7; the D gene is possibly TRBD2 (6 bases). The CDR3 runs 12 residues. CDR1 is SEHNR and CDR2 is FQNEAQ in the germline V gene (reference sequence). The V and J ends lost 7 bases and 5 bases respectively, with 12 bases between them. DNA for the CDR3: TGTGCCAGCATAGGGGCGGGAAACGAGCAGTACTTC. The encoded protein is CASIGAGNEQYF.

The V gene is TRBV12-5, the J gene TRBJ2-3, with 7 bases identical to TRBD2. V lost 4 bases to trimming and J lost 5 bases; unmatched junction nucleotides: 3. The CDR3 has 13 amino acids. Germline V gives CDR1 LGHNT, CDR2 FRNRAP. CDR3 in DNA: TGTGCTAGTGGTTCCGGACTAGGAGATACGCAGTATTTT. This codes for CASGSGLGDTQYF.

This clonotype appeared once. The rearrangement uses TRBV6-6 and TRBJ1-2; D may be TRBD1 (5 bases). The CDR3 spans 13 residues. Germline CDR1 is MNHNY and CDR2 is SVGAGI (reference sequence). Trimming stripped 2 bases from V and 7 bases from J, with 11 bases between. The CDR3 here is CASSYAGSIGYTF. CDR3 in DNA: TGTGCCAGCAGTTACGCAGGGAGCATTGGCTACACCTTC.

The rearrangement joins TRBV20-1 to TRBJ2-5; 10 nucleotides agree with TRBD2. Losses at the gene ends were 6 bases for V and 0 bases for J; bases not matched to a gene: 4. Germline CDR1 and CDR2: DFQATT and SNEGSKA (reference sequence). The CDR3 loop spans 14 amino acids. The CDR3 sequence: CSATTSGYQETQYF. The CDR3 DNA sequence: TGCAGTGCCACGACTAGCGGGTACCAAGAGACCCAGTACTTC.

V and J are TRBV9 and TRBJ2-5; D could derive from TRBD1 or TRBD2 (5 bases each). Between the trimmed V and J ends, which lost 3 bases and 5 bases, there was a span of 14 bases. Germline loops: CDR1 SGDLS, CDR2 YYNGEE. The CDR3 has 14 amino acids. CDR3 DNA sequence: TGTGCCAGCAGCGCGGCTCGGGGCTATGAGACCCAGTACTTC. It translates to CASSAARGYETQYF.

The J gene is TRBJ2-5, the V gene TRBV18; no clear D. CDR1 and CDR2 (germline): KGHSH, LQKENI. This CDR3 is 14 amino acids long. V was clipped by 1 base and J by 5 bases, with 11 bases between them. CDR3 sequence reads: CASSPLDRSETQYF. The CDR3, as DNA: TGTGCCAGCTCACCACTCGACCGTTCGGAGACCCAGTACTTC.

The sample holds a few counts of this clonotype. The chain joins TRBV4-3 to TRBJ2-3; no firm D call. The CDR3 contains 15 residues. The germline V gene has CDR1 LGHNA and CDR2 YSLEER. V shed 2 bases and J shed 6 bases, with 15 bases lying between them. Written as DNA, the CDR3 is TGCGCCAGCAGCCAAACTGTTTACGGCCCTGATACGCAGTATTTT. This sequence encodes CASSQTVYGPDTQYF.

The V and J genes are TRBV20-1 and TRBJ2-7, with TRBD2 as a possible D gene (6 bases). The CDR3 length is 13 residues. Trimming removed 6 bases from V and 2 bases from J, with 14 bases in between. The germline CDR1 and CDR2 sequences are DFQATT and SNEGSKA (reference sequence). The CDR3 DNA follows: TGCAGTGCCCCGGGCGGGGTGGCCTACGAGCAGTACTTC. This sequence encodes CSAPGGVAYEQYF.

The genes are TRBV6-5 and TRBJ2-2; 14 positions match TRBD2. The CDR3 contains 19 residues. Germline CDR1 reads MNHEY; CDR2 reads SVGAGI. V gave up 0 bases and J gave up 4 bases; unmatched junction bases: 7. This CDR3 is CASSYSRTSGGPGTGELFF. DNA of the CDR3: TGTGCCAGCAGTTACTCGAGGACTAGCGGGGGGCCAGGCACCGGGGAGCTGTTTTTT.

This chain connects TRBV3-1 to TRBJ2-3; D may be TRBD1 or TRBD2 (5 bases each). In germline, CDR1 is LGHDT, CDR2 YNNKEL (reference sequence). Trimming removed 4 bases at V and 0 bases at J, with 14 bases between. The CDR3 length is 16 residues. The CDR3 DNA follows: TGTGCCAGCAGCCGGGACCTACATCGCAGCACAGATACGCAGTATTTT. It translates to CASSRDLHRSTDTQYF.

This clonotype came up a few times. The rearrangement uses TRBV7-6 and TRBJ2-1; 7 bases match TRBD2. CDR1 and CDR2 from the germline V gene are SGHVS and FNYEAQ. The CDR3 spans 17 residues. After removal of 3 bases from V and 8 bases from J, the junction contained 16 bases not matched to a gene. CDR3 region: CASSFRVASGTLDEQFF. The DNA of the CDR3 is TGTGCCAGCAGCTTTCGAGTCGCTAGCGGAACGTTGGATGAGCAGTTCTTC. The whole variable domain, remainder taken from reference TRBV7-6 and TRBJ2-1, is GAGVSQSPRYKVTKRGQDVALRCDPISGHVSLYWYRQALGQGPEFLTYFNYEAQQDKSGLPNDRFSAERPEGSISTLTIQRTEQRDSAMYRCASSFRVASGTLDEQFFGPGTRLTVL.

The chain uses TRBV28 and TRBJ2-4; TRBD1 agrees at 9 bases. Gene TRBJ2-7 matches the end of the DNA better, so the J call may be wrong. The CDR3 has 13 residues. Germline CDR1 and CDR2: MDHEN and SYDVKM. The CDR3 spells CATGTGRGHEQYF. CDR3 DNA sequence: TGTGCCACTGGGACAGGGAGGGGCCACGAGCAGTACTTC.

The chain employs TRBV7-6 and TRBJ2-5, with TRBD2 matching over 9 bases. Germline V gene data show CDR1 as SGHVS and CDR2 as FNYEAQ. This CDR3 contains 15 residues. The junction had 13 bases not matched to a gene; V was cut back by 3 bases and J by 11 bases. The CDR3 DNA is TGTGCCAGCAGCTTTAGCGGGGGACCCGTCAATGAGCAGTACTTC. Amino acid sequence: CASSFSGGPVNEQYF.

This clonotype appeared a few times. The V and J genes are TRBV7-2 and TRBJ2-1, with 7 nucleotides matching TRBD1. CDR3 length: 15 amino acids. Germline V gives CDR1 SGHTA, CDR2 FQGNSA. V dropped 1 base and J dropped 2; count of bases not matched to a gene: 2. CDR3 in amino acids: CASSLDGTAYNEQFF. CDR3 DNA: TGTGCCAGCAGCTTAGATGGGACAGCCTACAATGAGCAGTTCTTC.

This clonotype came up a few times. The CDR3 DNA reads TGCGCCAGCAGCCACCAAACAGGGTCCCTCAAAGATGAGCAGTTCTTC. Residues: CASSHQTGSLKDEQFF. V gene TRBV5-1 combines with J gene TRBJ2-1; D is possibly TRBD1 (6 bases). The ends were cut back, 4 bases at V and 8 bases at J, with 22 bases in the middle. Germline V gene sequence: CDR1 SGHRS, CDR2 YFSETQ. The CDR3 covers 16 residues.

The V gene is TRBV6-1, the J gene TRBJ2-5; possible D gene TRBD2, 6 bases. This CDR3 contains 16 residues. The V gene's germline CDR1 is MNHNS and CDR2 SASEGT. V was cut by 3 bases and J by 1 base, with 15 bases left in between. The CDR3 region is CASSETPGGPQETQYF. Here the CDR3 DNA reads TGTGCCAGCAGTGAGACACCCGGGGGTCCCCAAGAGACCCAGTACTTC.

This rearrangement joins TRBV7-9 to TRBJ2-1; 9 bases line up with TRBD2. V was pared by 2 bases and J by 0 bases, with 5 bases of the junction left unmatched. The CDR3 contains 17 residues. The germline V gene encodes CDR1 SEHNR and CDR2 FQNEAQ (reference sequence). The DNA for the CDR3 is TGTGCCAGCAGCTTATGGGCGGGGGGGCCCTCCTACAATGAGCAGTTCTTC. It is translated as CASSLWAGGPSYNEQFF.

The chain couples TRBV6-2 or TRBV6-3 to TRBJ2-1, with D perhaps assigned TRBD1 or TRBD2 (5 bases each). CDR3 size: 13 residues. In germline, CDR1 is MNHEY, CDR2 SVGEGT. V lost 2 bases, J lost 15 bases, and 17 bases lay in between. The CDR3: CASSYNEGQGRFF. The CDR3, as DNA: TGTGCCAGCAGTTACAATGAGGGCCAGGGACGGTTCTTC.

This chain uses TRBV25-1 with TRBJ1-2; 7 bases match TRBD1. The CDR3 has 12 amino acids. Germline values: CDR1 MGHDK, CDR2 SYGVNS. Trimming removed 4 bases from V and 8 bases from J; junction bases left unmatched: 4. DNA of the CDR3: TGTGCCAGCAGTGTGACAGGGACGGGCTACACCTTC. Its protein is CASSVTGTGYTF.